This T cell receptor (beta chain) appears in the sequencing data of a study of cytomegalovirus exposure and HLA in healthy donors. Findings of the study overall: Accurate predictions that matched the HLA-A and HLA-B alleles of most subjects were reportedly made from TCR beta sequences.

CDR1 and CDR2 from the germline V gene are MGHDK and SYGVNS. V was clipped by 4 bases and J by 4 bases, with 22 bases between them. The length of the CDR3 is 17 residues. Primers for the PCR totalled 60 Vbeta and 13 Jbeta. Measured with immunoSEQ multiplex PCR; TCRdb has only the in-frame clones, and not every one. Of about 170,000 clones in the sample, 62% were seen once. Comments on this clone: No antigen is known for it.

Sequencing was done on a sample of PBMCs. This TCR was recovered from a man aged 35 to 55 in good health and CMV-seronegative. The chain joins TRBV25-1 to TRBJ1-2; a weak D match, TRBD1 (6 bases). CDR3 DNA: TGTGCCAGCAGTGGAGTTGGGGACATCGGGCTTGGCTATGGCTACACCTTC. It translates to CASSGVGDIGLGYGYTF.